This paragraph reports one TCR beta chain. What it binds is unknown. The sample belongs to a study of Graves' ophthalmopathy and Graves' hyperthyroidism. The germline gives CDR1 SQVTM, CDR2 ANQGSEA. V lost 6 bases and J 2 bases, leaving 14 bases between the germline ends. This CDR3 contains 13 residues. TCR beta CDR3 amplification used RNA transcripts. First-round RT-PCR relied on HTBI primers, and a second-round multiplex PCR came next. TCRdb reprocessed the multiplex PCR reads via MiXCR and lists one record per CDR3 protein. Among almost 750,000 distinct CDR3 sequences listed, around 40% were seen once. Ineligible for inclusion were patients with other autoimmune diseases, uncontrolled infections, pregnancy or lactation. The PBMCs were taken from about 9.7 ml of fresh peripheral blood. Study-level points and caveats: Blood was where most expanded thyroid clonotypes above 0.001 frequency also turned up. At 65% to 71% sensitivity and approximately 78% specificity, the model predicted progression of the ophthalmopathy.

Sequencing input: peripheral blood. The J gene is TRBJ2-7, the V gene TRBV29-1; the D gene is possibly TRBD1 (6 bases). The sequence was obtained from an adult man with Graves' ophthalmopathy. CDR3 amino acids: CSVLGGTTYEQYF. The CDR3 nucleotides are TGCAGCGTGCTAGGGGGAACCACCTACGAGCAGTACTTC.